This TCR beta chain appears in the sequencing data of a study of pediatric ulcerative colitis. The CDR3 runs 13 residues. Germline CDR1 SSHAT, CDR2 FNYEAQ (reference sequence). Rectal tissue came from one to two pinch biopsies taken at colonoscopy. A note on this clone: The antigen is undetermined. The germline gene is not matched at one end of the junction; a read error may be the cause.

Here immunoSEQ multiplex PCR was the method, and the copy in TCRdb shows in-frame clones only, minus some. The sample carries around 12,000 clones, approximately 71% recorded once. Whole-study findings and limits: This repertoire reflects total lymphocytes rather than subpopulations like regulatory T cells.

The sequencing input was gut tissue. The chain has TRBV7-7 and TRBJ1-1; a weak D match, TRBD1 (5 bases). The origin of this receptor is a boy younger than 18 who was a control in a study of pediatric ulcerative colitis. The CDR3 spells CASSHDLGAEAFF. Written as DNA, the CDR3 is TGTGCTAGCAGCCACGACCTGGGGGCTGAAGCTTTCTTT.